These 18 T cell receptor beta chains originate from one sample sequenced in a study of blood T cells in healthy people across ages. A second PCR of about 7 to 11 cycles used a sample-barcoded 5' primer and a J-beta primer mix. TCRdb re-derived calls from the 5' RACE reads in MiXCR, one entry per CDR3 protein. The table includes almost 1 million distinct CDR3 sequences, just over 50% detected once. Specimen: blood. The receptor source for this set is an older woman in good health.

The rearrangement links TRBV20-1 to TRBJ1-5, with 7 positions matching TRBD1. Germline V gives CDR1 DFQATT, CDR2 SNEGSKA (reference sequence). The CDR3 runs 14 residues. The CDR3 here is CSADSDRVNQPQHF. The CDR3 DNA follows: TGCAGCGCAGATTCCGACAGGGTTAATCAGCCCCAGCATTTT.

This clonotype has a handful of counts. This chain uses TRBV9 with TRBJ2-1; 14 bases match TRBD2. Germline assignment: CDR1 SGDLS and CDR2 YYNGEE. There are 18 residues in the CDR3. With 3 bases clipped from V and 4 bases from J, the junction kept 9 bases outside the gene matches. CDR3 in DNA: TGTGCCAGCAGCGCCGGGACTAGCGGGAGAAGTGGTTACAATGAGCAGTTCTTC. Protein product: CASSAGTSGRSGYNEQFF. The whole variable domain, filled in from reference TRBV9 and TRBJ2-1, reads DSGVTQTPKHLITATGQRVTLRCSPRSGDLSVYWYQQSLDQGLQFLIQYYNGEERAKGNILERFSAQQFPDLHSELNLSSLELGDSALYFCASSAGTSGRSGYNEQFFGPGTRLTVL.

This chain connects TRBV12-3 or TRBV12-4 to TRBJ2-3; TRBD2 matches at 8 bases. This CDR3 is built from 15 residues. The V segment lost 0 bases and the J segment 4 bases; nucleotides outside the gene matches: 3. CDR3 amino acids: CASSLAAGGADTQYF. The CDR3 nucleotides are TGTGCCAGCAGTTTAGCCGCGGGGGGTGCAGATACGCAGTATTTT.

The chain couples TRBV18 to TRBJ2-6, with D possibly called TRBD1 or TRBD2 (5 bases each). V lost 3 bases, J lost 2 bases, and 14 bases lay in between. This CDR3 region has 17 residues. Germline V gives CDR1 KGHSH, CDR2 LQKENI. CDR3 DNA: TGTGCCAGCTCACCGTCGGGACCGTCAGCTGGGGCCAACGTCCTGACTTTC. Protein product: CASSPSGPSAGANVLTF.

The chain employs TRBV5-1 and TRBJ2-7, with D possibly being TRBD1 (6 bases). V was shortened by 0 bases and J by 2 bases, with 12 bases between the two germline ends. The length of the CDR3 is 15 residues. Germline V gives CDR1 SGHRS, CDR2 YFSETQ. The CDR3 here is CASSLDGGAAYEQYF. CDR3 sequence (DNA): TGCGCCAGCAGCTTGGATGGGGGCGCGGCCTACGAGCAGTACTTC. Supplemented by reference TRBV5-1 and TRBJ2-7, the full variable domain reads KAGVTQTPRYLIKTRGQQVTLSCSPISGHRSVSWYQQTPGQGLQFLFEYFSETQRNKGNFPGRFSGRQFSNSRSEMNVSTLELGDSALYLCASSLDGGAAYEQYFGPGTRLTVT.

This clonotype was seen more than once but under ten times. V is TRBV7-9 and J is TRBJ1-4; D gene uncertain. The CDR3 length is 15 residues. Trimming pared 1 base from V and 8 bases from J, leaving 14 bases between. The germline V gene has CDR1 SEHNR and CDR2 FQNEAQ (reference sequence). The CDR3 sequence: CASSLGPQSDEKLFF. For the CDR3, the DNA is TGTGCCAGCAGCTTAGGCCCGCAATCGGACGAAAAACTGTTTTTT.

This chain connects TRBV7-2 to TRBJ2-7, with D unresolved. Germline V gene data show CDR1 as SGHTA and CDR2 as FQGNSA. V dropped 1 base and J dropped 0 bases, with 10 bases sitting between them. The length of the CDR3 is 15 residues. Written as DNA, the CDR3 is TGTGCCAGCAGCTTAGAAAGGGCGAGCTCCTACGAGCAGTACTTC. It encodes CASSLERASSYEQYF.

The chain has TRBV27 and TRBJ2-2; D may correspond to TRBD1 or TRBD2 (5 bases each). Trimming left V 0 bases short and J 5 bases short, with 10 bases between. The germline V gene encodes CDR1 MNHEY and CDR2 SMNVEV (reference sequence). The CDR3 covers 15 residues. In DNA form, the CDR3 reads TGTGCCAGCAGTTTATCGACAGAGGGAACCGGGGAGCTGTTTTTT. Translated: CASSLSTEGTGELFF.

The J gene is TRBJ2-3, the V gene TRBV12-3 or TRBV12-4; no clear D gene. Trimming shortened V by 3 bases and J by 0 bases, and 7 bases separated the two germline ends. The CDR3 spans 14 residues. The CDR3 protein is CASSFFSSTDTQYF. In DNA form, the CDR3 reads TGTGCCAGCAGTTTTTTTAGTAGCACAGATACGCAGTATTTT.

This clonotype was seen a handful of times. The V and J genes are TRBV10-3 and TRBJ1-2; unclear D gene. The CDR3 sequence is 16 residues long. CDR1 ENHRY and CDR2 SYGVKD come from the germline V gene. The V and J ends lost 3 bases and 2 bases respectively, with 16 bases between them. The CDR3 sequence: CAISDQLRAENYGYTF. Here the CDR3 DNA reads TGTGCCATCAGTGACCAGTTGCGAGCAGAGAACTATGGCTACACCTTC.

The chain recombines TRBV13 with TRBJ2-7; the match to TRBD2 covers 13 bases. The V segment lost 5 bases and the J segment 6 bases; nucleotides outside the gene matches: 4. The germline gives CDR1 PRHDT, CDR2 FYEKMQ (reference sequence). The CDR3 has 14 amino acids. CDR3 region: CASSVLAGGPEQYF. DNA for the CDR3: TGTGCCAGCAGCGTACTAGCGGGAGGGCCCGAGCAGTACTTC.

The CDR3 protein is CSAPSSQPQHF. As DNA, the CDR3 is TGCAGTGCTCCGTCATCTCAGCCCCAGCATTTT. The chain couples TRBV20-1 to TRBJ1-5; no definite D call. Deletions cut 5 bases from V and 6 bases from J, with 8 bases between. The CDR3 totals 11 residues. Germline-derived CDR1 and CDR2 are DFQATT and SNEGSKA (reference sequence).

This clonotype was seen once. The chain uses TRBV6-1 and TRBJ2-7; maybe TRBD1 (5 bases). This CDR3 is built from 14 residues. With 6 bases removed from V and 3 bases from J, the gap between germline ends came to 15 bases. The germline V gene encodes CDR1 MNHNS and CDR2 SASEGT. This CDR3 is CASRASGFLYEQYF. The CDR3 DNA sequence: TGTGCCAGCAGAGCCTCAGGGTTTCTCTACGAGCAGTACTTC.

This clonotype was detected only a few times. The rearrangement uses TRBV13 and TRBJ2-3; D might be TRBD2 (6 bases). This CDR3 spans 13 amino acids. Germline CDR1 and CDR2: PRHDT and FYEKMQ (reference sequence). V was clipped by 5 bases and J by 8 bases, with 14 bases between them. CDR3 sequence (DNA): TGTGCCAGCAGCGCTAGCGTCCTGAGTACGCAGTATTTT. This codes for CASSASVLSTQYF.

This clonotype came up a few times. The chain employs TRBV9 and TRBJ2-6, with TRBD2 identical over 10 bases. Germline values: CDR1 SGDLS, CDR2 YYNGEE. Trimming at V came to 3 bases and at J to 2 bases, leaving 11 bases not matched to a gene. CDR3 length: 19 amino acids. The CDR3 spells CASSGRFEREGPGANVLTF. CDR3 nucleotide sequence: TGTGCCAGCAGCGGCCGTTTCGAGCGGGAGGGCCCTGGGGCCAACGTCCTGACTTTC.

The V and J genes are TRBV28 and TRBJ2-7, with a possible D match to TRBD2 (6 bases). In germline, CDR1 is MDHEN, CDR2 SYDVKM. The V end was cut by 8 bases, the J end by 4 bases, with 12 bases between. There are 12 residues in the CDR3. CDR3 loop: CASGVGGYEQYF. CDR3 DNA sequence: TGTGCCAGCGGTGTAGGAGGGTACGAGCAGTACTTC. Full variable domain (remainder filled in from reference TRBV28 and TRBJ2-7): DVKVTQSSRYLVKRTGEKVFLECVQDMDHENMFWYRQDPGLGLRLIYFSYDVKMKEKGDIPEGYSVSREKKERFSLILESASTNQTSMYLCASGVGGYEQYFGPGTRLTVT.

The genes are TRBV12-3 or TRBV12-4 and TRBJ2-3, with D possibly being TRBD2 (5 bases). Trimming removed 5 bases from V and 0 bases from J, with 12 bases in between. CDR3 length: 15 amino acids. In nucleotides, the CDR3 is TGTGCCAGCAGTCCACCGACTACTAGCACAGATACGCAGTATTTT. This sequence encodes CASSPPTTSTDTQYF.

This clonotype has a handful of counts. The rearrangement links TRBV25-1 to TRBJ2-3, with D perhaps matching TRBD2 (6 bases). The CDR3 contains 15 residues. Trimming shortened V by 0 bases and J by 5 bases, and 12 bases separated the two germline ends. Germline lookup yields CDR1 MGHDK and CDR2 SYGVNS. As DNA, the CDR3 is TGTGCCAGCAGTGAATATGTGGCGGGACTAGATACGCAGTATTTT. Translation gives CASSEYVAGLDTQYF.